These T cell receptor beta chains were read from a single sample in a study of cytomegalovirus exposure and HLA in healthy donors. Libraries were prepared by immunoSEQ multiplex PCR; TCRdb keeps only in-frame clonotypes and omits some of them. In the table there are 150,000 to 200,000 clones, 81% of which are singletons. Material for sequencing was PBMCs. The receptors were gathered from a man aged 40-55 years in good health and CMV-seropositive. The CDR3 runs from the conserved cysteine through the conserved F or W. D genes are given only for firm matches. Clone size is given for some rows only: seen once, a few or many times, or a class if the clone is expanded.

TRBJ2-5,-,TRBV7-2,14,TRBD1,TGTGCCAGCGGAGAGGGGGCGCTTAGGGAGACCCAGTACTTC,CASGEGALRETQYF
TRBJ1-5,-,TRBV6-5,15,-,TGTGCCAGCAGTCCGGACAGCTATAGCAATCAGCCCCAGCATTTT,CASSPDSYSNQPQHF
TRBJ2-7,-,TRBV6-1,19,TRBD2,TGTGCCAGCAGTGAACCTATCGGACTAGCGGGAGGTCCCTTCTACGAGCAGTACTTC,CASSEPIGLAGGPFYEQYF
TRBJ2-7,-,TRBV5-1,15,-,TGCGCCAGCAGCTTGGGGGACACCAGCTCCTACGAGCAGTACTTC,CASSLGDTSSYEQYF
TRBJ2-4,-,TRBV7-9,14,-,TGTGCCAGCAGCTCGGGACTAGCCAAAAACATTCAGTACTTC,CASSSGLAKNIQYF
TRBJ1-2,once,TRBV18,13,-,TGTGCCAGCTCACGAACAGGGAACTATGGCTACACCTTC,CASSRTGNYGYTF
TRBJ2-7,-,TRBV11-2,15,-,TGTGCCAGCAGCCTAGGGGCGGGGCCCTCCTACGAGCAGTACTTC,CASSLGAGPSYEQYF
TRBJ2-2,-,TRBV6-1,14,-,TGTGCCAGCAAGGAAACAGGGAGTACCGGGGAGCTGTTTTTT,CASKETGSTGELFF
TRBJ2-2,-,TRBV7-2,13,-,TGTGCCAGCAAAACCCGGAGCACCGGGGAGCTGTTTTTT,CASKTRSTGELFF
TRBJ1-6,-,TRBV10-3,15,-,TGTGCCATCAGTGGGAGGGGTCCGGCGAATTCACCCCTCCACTTT,CAISGRGPANSPLHF
TRBJ2-1,-,TRBV5-1,15,-,TGCGCCAGCAGCGGGGACGGGGCGGGACTGAATGAGCAGTTCTTC,CASSGDGAGLNEQFF
TRBJ2-1,-,TRBV27,16,-,TGTGCCAGCAGTTTTTCTCCGGGGGGCAACTACAATGAGCAGTTCTTC,CASSFSPGGNYNEQFF
TRBJ1-5,-,TRBV6-6,12,TRBD1,TGTGCCAGCAGTATACAGGGGCAGCCCCAGCATTTT,CASSIQGQPQHF
TRBJ2-7,-,TRBV28,13,-,TGTGCCAGCAGCTACGGGAGCTCCTACGAGCAGTACTTC,CASSYGSSYEQYF
TRBJ2-3,-,TRBV28,15,TRBD2,TGTGCCAGCAGTGGTACTAGCGGTTGGACAGATACGCAGTATTTT,CASSGTSGWTDTQYF
TRBJ2-1,once,TRBV6-6,15,TRBD2,TGTGCCAGCAGTTCGCTAGCGGGGGCCTACAATGAGCAGTTCTTC,CASSSLAGAYNEQFF